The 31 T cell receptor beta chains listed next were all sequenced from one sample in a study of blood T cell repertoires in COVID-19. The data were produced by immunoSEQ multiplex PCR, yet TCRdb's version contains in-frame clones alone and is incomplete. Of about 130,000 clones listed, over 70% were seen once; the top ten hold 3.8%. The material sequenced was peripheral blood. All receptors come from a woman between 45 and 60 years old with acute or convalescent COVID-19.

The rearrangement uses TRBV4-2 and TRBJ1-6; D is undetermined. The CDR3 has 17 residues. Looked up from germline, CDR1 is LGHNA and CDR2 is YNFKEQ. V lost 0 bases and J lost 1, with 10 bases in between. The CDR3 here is CASSQDLRVSYNSPLHF. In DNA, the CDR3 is TGTGCCAGCAGCCAAGATCTGAGGGTATCCTATAATTCACCCCTCCACTTT.

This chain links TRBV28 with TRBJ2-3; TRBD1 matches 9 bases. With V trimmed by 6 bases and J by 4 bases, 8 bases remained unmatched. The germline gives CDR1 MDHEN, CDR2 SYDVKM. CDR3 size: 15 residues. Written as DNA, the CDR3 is TGTGCCAGCAGATCCGAGGACAGGGGATCAGATACGCAGTATTTT. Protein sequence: CASRSEDRGSDTQYF.

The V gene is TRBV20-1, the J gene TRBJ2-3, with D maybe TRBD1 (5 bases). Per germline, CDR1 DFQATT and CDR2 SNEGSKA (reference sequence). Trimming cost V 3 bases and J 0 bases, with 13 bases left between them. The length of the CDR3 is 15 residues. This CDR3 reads CSASSPRQSTDTQYF. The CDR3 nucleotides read TGCAGTGCTAGTTCCCCTAGACAGAGCACAGATACGCAGTATTTT.

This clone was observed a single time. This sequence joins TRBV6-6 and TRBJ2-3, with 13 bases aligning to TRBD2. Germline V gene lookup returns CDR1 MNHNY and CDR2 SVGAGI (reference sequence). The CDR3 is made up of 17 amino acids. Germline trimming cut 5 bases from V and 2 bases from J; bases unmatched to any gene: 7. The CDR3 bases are TGTGCCAGCAGTCGACTAGCGGGGGGCCCGAACACAGATACGCAGTATTTT. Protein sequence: CASSRLAGGPNTDTQYF.

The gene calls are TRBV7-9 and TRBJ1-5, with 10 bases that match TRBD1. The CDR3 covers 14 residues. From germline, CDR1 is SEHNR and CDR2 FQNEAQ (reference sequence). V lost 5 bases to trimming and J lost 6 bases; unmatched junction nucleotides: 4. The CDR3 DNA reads TGTGCCAGCAGCGCGGGACAGGGGTCTCAGCCCCAGCATTTT. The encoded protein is CASSAGQGSQPQHF.

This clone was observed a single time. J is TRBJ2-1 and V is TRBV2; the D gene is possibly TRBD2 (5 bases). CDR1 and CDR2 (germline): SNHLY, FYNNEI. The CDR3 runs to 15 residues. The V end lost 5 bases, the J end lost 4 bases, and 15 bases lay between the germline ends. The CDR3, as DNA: TGTGCCAGCAGTTTGACACAAACGGGGTACAATGAGCAGTTCTTC. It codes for CASSLTQTGYNEQFF. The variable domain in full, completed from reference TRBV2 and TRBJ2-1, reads EPEVTQTPSHQVTQMGQEVILRCVPISNHLYFYWYRQILGQKVEFLVSFYNNEISEKSEIFDDQFSVERPDGSNFTLKIRSTKLEDSAMYFCASSLTQTGYNEQFFGPGTRLTVL.

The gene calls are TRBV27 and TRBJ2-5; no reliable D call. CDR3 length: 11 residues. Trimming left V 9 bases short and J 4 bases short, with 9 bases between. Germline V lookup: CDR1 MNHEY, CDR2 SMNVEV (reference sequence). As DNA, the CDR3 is TGTGCCAGTCCTATGATAGAGACCCAGTACTTC. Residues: CASPMIETQYF.

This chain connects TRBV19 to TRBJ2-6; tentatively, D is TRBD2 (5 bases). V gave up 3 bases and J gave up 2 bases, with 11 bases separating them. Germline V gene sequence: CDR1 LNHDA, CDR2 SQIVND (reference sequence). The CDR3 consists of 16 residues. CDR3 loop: CASSIVGVAGANVLTF. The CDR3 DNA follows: TGTGCCAGTAGTATTGTCGGGGTGGCTGGGGCCAACGTCCTGACTTTC.

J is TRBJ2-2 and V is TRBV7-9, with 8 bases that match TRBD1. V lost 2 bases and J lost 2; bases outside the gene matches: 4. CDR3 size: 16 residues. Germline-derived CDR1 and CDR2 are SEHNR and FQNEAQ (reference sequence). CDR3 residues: CASSLYRGVNTGELFF. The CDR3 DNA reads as TGTGCCAGCAGCTTATACAGGGGGGTAAACACCGGGGAGCTGTTTTTT.

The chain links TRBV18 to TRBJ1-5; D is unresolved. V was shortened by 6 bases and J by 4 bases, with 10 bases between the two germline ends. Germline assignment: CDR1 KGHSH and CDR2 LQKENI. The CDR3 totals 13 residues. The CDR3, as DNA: TGTGCCAGCTCGCCAGAGTTAAATCAGCCCCAGCATTTT. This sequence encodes CASSPELNQPQHF.

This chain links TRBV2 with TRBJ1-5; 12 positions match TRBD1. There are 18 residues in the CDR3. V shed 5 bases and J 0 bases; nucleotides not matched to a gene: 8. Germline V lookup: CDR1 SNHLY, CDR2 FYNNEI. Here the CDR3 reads CASSSGQGATYSNQPQHF. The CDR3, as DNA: TGTGCCAGCAGTTCGGGACAGGGGGCAACTTATAGCAATCAGCCCCAGCATTTT.

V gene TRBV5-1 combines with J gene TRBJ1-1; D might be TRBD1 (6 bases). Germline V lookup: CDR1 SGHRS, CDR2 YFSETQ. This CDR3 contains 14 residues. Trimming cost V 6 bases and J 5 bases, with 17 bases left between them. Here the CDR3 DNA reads TGCGCCAGCAAACCTCAGGGGTATACAACTGAAGCTTTCTTT. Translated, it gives CASKPQGYTTEAFF.

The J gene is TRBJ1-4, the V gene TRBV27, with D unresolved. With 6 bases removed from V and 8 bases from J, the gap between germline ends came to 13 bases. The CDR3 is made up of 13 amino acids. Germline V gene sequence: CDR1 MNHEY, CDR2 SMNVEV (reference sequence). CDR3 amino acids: CASRKNRYEKLFF. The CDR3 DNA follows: TGTGCCAGCAGAAAAAATAGATACGAAAAACTGTTTTTT.

The CDR3 loop reads CASSSTDRQYTEAFF. The CDR3, as DNA: TGTGCCAGCAGCTCAACCGACAGACAATACACTGAAGCTTTCTTT. The rearrangement links TRBV7-9 to TRBJ1-1; maybe TRBD1 (5 bases). Between the trimmed V and J ends, which lost 4 bases and 3 bases, there was a span of 15 bases. Germline CDR1 reads SEHNR; CDR2 reads FQNEAQ (reference sequence). The CDR3 contains 15 residues.

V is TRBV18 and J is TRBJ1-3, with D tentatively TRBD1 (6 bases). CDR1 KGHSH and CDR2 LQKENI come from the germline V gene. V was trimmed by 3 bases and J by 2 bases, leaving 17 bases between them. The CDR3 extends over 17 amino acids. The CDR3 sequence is CASSPQSLGQTGNTIYF. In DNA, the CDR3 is TGTGCCAGCTCACCGCAGAGCCTCGGACAGACTGGAAACACCATATATTTT. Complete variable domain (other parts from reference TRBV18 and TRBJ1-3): NAGVMQNPRHLVRRRGQEARLRCSPMKGHSHVYWYRQLPEEGLKFMVYLQKENIIDESGMPKERFSAEFPKEGPSILRIQQVVRGDSAAYFCASSPQSLGQTGNTIYFGEGSWLTVV.

The CDR3 bases are TGTGCCAGCAGCACTGGACTAGCGGCCAATGAGCAGTTCTTC. Translation: CASSTGLAANEQFF. This chain uses TRBV2 with TRBJ2-1; 10 nucleotides agree with TRBD2. The CDR3 is 14 amino acids. Trimming removed 6 bases from V and 6 bases from J; junction bases left unmatched: 5. CDR1 SNHLY and CDR2 FYNNEI come from the germline V gene.

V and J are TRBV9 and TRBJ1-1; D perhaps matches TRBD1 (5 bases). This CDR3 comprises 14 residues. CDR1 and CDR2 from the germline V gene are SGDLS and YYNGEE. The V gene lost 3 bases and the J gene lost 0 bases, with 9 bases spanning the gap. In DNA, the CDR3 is TGTGCCAGCAGCGAGACAGCCATGAACACTGAAGCTTTCTTT. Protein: CASSETAMNTEAFF.

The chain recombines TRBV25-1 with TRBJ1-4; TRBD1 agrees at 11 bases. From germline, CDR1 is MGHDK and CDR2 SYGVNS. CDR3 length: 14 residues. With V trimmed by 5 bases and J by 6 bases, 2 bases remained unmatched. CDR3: CASSRTGGDEKLFF. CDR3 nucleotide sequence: TGTGCCAGCAGTAGGACAGGGGGCGATGAAAAACTGTTTTTT.

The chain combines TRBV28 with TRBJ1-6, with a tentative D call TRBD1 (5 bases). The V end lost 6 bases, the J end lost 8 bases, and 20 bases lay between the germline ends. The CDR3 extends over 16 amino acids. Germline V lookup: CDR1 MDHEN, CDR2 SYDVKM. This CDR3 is CASSGGTGTGHSPLHF. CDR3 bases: TGTGCCAGCAGCGGGGGTACGGGGACGGGTCATTCACCCCTCCACTTT.

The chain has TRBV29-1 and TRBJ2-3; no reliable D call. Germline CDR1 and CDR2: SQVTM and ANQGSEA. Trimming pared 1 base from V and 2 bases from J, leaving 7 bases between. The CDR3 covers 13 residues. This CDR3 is CSVEVQYTDTQYF. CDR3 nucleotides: TGCAGCGTTGAAGTACAGTACACAGATACGCAGTATTTT.

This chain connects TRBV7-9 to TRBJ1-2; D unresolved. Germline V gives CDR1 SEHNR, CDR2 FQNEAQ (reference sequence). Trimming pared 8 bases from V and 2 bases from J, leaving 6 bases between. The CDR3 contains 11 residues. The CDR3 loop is CASELNYGYTF. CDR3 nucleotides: TGTGCCAGCGAACTCAACTATGGCTACACCTTC.

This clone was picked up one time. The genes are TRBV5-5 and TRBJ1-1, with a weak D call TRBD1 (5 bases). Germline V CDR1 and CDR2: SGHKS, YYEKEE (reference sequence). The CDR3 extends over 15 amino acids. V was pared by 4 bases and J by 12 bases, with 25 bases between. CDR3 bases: TGTGCCAGCAGCGAGTTTTCGGGGAGGGACGGATCGACTTTCTTT. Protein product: CASSEFSGRDGSTFF.

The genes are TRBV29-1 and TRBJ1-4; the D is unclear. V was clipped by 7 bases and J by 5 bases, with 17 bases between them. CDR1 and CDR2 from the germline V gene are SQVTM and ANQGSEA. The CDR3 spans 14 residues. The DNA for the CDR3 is TGCAGCGCCCGGCTGGGTTCCGGGAATGAAAAACTGTTTTTT. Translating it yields CSARLGSGNEKLFF.

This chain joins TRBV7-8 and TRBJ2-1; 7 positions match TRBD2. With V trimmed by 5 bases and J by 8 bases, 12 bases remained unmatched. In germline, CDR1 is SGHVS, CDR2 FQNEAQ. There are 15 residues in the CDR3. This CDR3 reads CASSPPSGRVDEQFF. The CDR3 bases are TGTGCCAGCAGCCCTCCTAGCGGTAGGGTGGATGAGCAGTTCTTC.

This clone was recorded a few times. As DNA, the CDR3 is TGTGCCAGCAGCCAAGATGCCGACCACCGTGGAGACAATGAGCAGTTCTTC. Its protein product is CASSQDADHRGDNEQFF. V usage is TRBV3-1 (or the pseudogene TRBV3-2) and J usage is TRBJ2-1, with D hard to call. The CDR3 is 17 residues long. The V and J ends lost 0 bases and 5 bases respectively, with 17 bases between them. Germline lookup yields CDR1 LGHDT and CDR2 YNNKEL (reference sequence).

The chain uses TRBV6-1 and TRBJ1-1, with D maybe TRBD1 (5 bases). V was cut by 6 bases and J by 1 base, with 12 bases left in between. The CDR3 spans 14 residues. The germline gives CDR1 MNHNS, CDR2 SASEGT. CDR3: CASSPFQGNTEAFF. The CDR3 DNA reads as TGTGCCAGCAGCCCGTTTCAGGGGAACACTGAAGCTTTCTTT.

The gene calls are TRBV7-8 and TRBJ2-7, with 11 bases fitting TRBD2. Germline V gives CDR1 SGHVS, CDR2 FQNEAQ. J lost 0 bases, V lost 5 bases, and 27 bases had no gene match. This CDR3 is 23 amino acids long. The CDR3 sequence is CASSPRPQAPLRLAGTHSYEQYF. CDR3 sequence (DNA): TGTGCCAGCAGCCCCCGCCCCCAAGCCCCCCTAAGACTAGCGGGGACCCACTCCTACGAGCAGTACTTC.

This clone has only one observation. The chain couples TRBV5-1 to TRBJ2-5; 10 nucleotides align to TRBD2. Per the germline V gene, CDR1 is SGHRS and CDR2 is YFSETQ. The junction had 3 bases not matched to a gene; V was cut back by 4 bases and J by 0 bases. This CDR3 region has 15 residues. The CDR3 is CASSPGLADQETQYF. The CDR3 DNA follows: TGCGCCAGCAGCCCCGGACTAGCGGACCAAGAGACCCAGTACTTC.

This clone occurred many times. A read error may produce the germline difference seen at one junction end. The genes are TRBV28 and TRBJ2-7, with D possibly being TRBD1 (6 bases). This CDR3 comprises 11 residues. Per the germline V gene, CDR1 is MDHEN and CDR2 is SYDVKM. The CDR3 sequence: CASSSLTGSDF. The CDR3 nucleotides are TGTGCCAGCAGTTCCCTGACAGGAAGCGACTTC. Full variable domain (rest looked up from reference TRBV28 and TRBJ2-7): DVKVTQSSRYLVKRTGEKVFLECVQDMDHENMFWYRQDPGLGLRLIYFSYDVKMKEKGDIPEGYSVSREKKERFSLILESASTNQTSMYLCASSSLTGSDFGPGTRLTVT.

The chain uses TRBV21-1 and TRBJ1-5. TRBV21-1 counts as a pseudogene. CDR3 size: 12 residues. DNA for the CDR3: TGTGCCAGCAGCAAAGGGGGGGGGCCCCAGCATTTT. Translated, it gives CASSKGGGPQHF.

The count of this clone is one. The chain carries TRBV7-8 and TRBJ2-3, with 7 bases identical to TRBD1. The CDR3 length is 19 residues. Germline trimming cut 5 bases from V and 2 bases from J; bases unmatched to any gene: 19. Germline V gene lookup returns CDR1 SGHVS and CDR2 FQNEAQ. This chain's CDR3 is CASSPTPGRGGSITDTQYF. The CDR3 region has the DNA TGTGCCAGCAGCCCAACCCCAGGCCGAGGGGGCTCGATCACAGATACGCAGTATTTT. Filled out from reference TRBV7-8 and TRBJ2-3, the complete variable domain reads GAGVSQSPRYKVAKRGQDVALRCDPISGHVSLFWYQQALGQGPEFLTYFQNEAQLDKSGLPSDRFFAERPEGSVSTLKIQRTQQEDSAVYLCASSPTPGRGGSITDTQYFGPGTRLTVL.